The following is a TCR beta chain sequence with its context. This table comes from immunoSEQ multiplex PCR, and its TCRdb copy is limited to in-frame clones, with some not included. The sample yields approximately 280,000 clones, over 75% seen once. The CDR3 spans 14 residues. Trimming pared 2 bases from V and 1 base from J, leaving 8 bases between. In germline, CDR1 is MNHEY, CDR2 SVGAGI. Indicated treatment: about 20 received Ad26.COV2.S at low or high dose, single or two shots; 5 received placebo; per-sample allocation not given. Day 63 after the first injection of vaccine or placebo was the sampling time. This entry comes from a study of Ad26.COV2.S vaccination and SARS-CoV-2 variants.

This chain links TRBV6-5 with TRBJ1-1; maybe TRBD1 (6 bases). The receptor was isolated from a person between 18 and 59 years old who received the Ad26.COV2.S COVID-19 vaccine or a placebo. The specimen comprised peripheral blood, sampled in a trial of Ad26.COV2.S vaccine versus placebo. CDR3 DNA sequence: TGTGCCAGCAGTTACGGACAGCAGAACACTGAAGCTTTCTTT. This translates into CASSYGQQNTEAFF.